The TCR beta chain described here comes from a study of blood T cell repertoires in COVID-19. Study context: The United States, Italy and Spain provided the acute and convalescent COVID-19 samples. Sources were T cells, B-cell-depleted T cells, or PBMCs; the material itself was cDNA or gDNA.

The CDR3 sequence is 15 residues long. Per germline, CDR1 MNHEY and CDR2 SMNVEV (reference sequence). Trimming cost V 1 base and J 6 bases, with 12 bases left between them. Profiling relied on immunoSEQ multiplex PCR, and the TCRdb table lists in-frame clones only, not all of them. The data hold approximately 240,000 clones, with roughly 85% observed a single time. This clonotype was sampled from a woman younger than 35 who had recovered from COVID-19. Sequenced input: peripheral blood. V gene TRBV27 combines with J gene TRBJ2-2; D unresolved. The CDR3 sequence is CASSLFSQVAGELFF. The CDR3 coding sequence is TGTGCCAGCAGTTTATTTTCCCAGGTTGCCGGGGAGCTGTTTTTT.